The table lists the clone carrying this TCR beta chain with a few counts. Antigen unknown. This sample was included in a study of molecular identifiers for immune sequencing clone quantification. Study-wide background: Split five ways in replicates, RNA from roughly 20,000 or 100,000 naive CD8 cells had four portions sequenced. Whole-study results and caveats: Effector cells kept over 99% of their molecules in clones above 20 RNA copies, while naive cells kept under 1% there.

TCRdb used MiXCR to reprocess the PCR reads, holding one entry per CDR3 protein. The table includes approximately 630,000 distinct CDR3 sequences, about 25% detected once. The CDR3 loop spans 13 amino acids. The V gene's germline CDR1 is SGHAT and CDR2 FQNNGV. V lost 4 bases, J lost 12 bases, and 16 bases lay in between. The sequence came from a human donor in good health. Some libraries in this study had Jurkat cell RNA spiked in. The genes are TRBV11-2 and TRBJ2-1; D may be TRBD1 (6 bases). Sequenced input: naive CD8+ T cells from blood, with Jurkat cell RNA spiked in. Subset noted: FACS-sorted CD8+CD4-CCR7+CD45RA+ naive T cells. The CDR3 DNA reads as TGTGCCAGCAGCTCTCATGAGGGGACACCGCAGTTCTTC. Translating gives CASSSHEGTPQFF.